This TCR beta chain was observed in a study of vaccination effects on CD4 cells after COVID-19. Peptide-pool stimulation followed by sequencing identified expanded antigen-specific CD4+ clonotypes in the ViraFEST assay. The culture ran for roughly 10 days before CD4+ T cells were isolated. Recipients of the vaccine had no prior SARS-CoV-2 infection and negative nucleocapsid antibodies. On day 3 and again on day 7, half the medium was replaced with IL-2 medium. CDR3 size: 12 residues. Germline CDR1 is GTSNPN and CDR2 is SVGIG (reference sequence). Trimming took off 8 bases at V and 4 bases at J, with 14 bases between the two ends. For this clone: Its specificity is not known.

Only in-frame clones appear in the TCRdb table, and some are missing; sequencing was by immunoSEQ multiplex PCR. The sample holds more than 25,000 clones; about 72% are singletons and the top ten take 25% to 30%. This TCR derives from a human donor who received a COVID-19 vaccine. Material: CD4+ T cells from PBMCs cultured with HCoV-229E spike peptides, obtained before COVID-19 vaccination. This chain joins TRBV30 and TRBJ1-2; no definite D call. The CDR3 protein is CAVNVQIYGYTF. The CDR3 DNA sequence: TGTGCCGTTAATGTACAGATCTATGGCTACACCTTC.